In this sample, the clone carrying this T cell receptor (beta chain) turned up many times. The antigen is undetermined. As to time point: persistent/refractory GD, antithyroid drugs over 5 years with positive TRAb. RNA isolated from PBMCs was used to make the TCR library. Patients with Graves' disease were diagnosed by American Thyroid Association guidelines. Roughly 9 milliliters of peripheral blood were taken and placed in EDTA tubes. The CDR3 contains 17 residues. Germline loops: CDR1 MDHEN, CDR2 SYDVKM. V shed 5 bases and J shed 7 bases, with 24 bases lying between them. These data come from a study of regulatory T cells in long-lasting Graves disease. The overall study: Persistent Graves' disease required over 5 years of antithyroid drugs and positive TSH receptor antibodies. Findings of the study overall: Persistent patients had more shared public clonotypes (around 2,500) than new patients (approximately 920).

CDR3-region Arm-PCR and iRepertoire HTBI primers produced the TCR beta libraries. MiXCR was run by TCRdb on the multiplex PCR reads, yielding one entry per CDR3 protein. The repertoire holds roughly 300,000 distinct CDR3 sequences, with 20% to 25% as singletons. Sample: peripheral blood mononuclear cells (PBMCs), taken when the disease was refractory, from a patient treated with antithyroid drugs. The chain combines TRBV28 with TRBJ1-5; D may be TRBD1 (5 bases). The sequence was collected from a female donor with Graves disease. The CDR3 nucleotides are TGTGCCAGCAGTCCCCTCCCAGCGGGCGGCGGGGGACAGCCCCAGCATTTT. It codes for CASSPLPAGGGGQPQHF.